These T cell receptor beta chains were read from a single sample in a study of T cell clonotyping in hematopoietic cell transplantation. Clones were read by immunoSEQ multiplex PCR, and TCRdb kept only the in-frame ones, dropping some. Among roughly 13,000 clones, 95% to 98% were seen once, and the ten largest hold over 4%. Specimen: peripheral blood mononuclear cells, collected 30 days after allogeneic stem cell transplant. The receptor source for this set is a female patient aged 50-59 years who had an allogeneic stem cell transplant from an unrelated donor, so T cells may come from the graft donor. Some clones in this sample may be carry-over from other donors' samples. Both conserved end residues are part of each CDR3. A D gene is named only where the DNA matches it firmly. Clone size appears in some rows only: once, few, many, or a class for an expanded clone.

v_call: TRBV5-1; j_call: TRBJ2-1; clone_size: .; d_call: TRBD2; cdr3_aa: CASSLIFGGGGYNEQFF; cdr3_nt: TGCGCCAGCAGCTTGATATTTGGCGGGGGGGGATACAATGAGCAGTTCTTC
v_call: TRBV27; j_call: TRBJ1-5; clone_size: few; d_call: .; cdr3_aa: CASRALHHGPQPQHF; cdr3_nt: TGTGCCAGCAGGGCCCTTCATCACGGGCCTCAGCCCCAGCATTTT
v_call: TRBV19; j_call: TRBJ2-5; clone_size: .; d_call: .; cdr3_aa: CASSQGRWVVAETQYF; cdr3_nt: TGTGCCAGTAGTCAAGGTCGGTGGGTAGTCGCGGAGACCCAGTACTTC
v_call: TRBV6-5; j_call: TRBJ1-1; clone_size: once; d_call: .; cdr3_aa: CASSYSEGWAEAFF; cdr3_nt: TGTGCCAGCAGTTACTCGGAGGGGTGGGCTGAAGCTTTCTTT
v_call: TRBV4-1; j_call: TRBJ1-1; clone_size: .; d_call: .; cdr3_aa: CASRRDTEAFF; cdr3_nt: TGCGCCAGCAGGAGAGACACTGAAGCTTTCTTT
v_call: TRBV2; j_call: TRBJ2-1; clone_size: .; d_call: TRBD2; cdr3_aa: CASRTLAGGYNEQFF; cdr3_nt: TGTGCCAGCAGGACCCTCGCGGGGGGCTACAATGAGCAGTTCTTC
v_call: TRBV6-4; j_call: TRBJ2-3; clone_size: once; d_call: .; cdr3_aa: CASSDKFGGPDTQYF; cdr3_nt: TGTGCCAGCAGTGATAAGTTCGGGGGCCCAGATACGCAGTATTTT
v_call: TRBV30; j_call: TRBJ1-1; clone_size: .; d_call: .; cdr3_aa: CAWSGGPGRAFF; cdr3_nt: TGTGCCTGGAGTGGAGGGCCAGGCCGCGCTTTCTTT
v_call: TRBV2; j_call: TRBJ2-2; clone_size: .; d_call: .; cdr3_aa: CASSDPGQNTGELFF; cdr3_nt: TGTGCCAGCAGTGACCCGGGACAGAACACCGGGGAGCTGTTTTTT
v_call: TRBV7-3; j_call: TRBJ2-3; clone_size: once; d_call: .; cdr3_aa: CASSLRAGGKTDTQYF; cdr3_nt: TGTGCCAGCAGCTTGAGGGCAGGGGGGAAGACAGATACGCAGTATTTT
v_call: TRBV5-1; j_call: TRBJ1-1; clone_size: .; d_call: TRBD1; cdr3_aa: CASSLGGRGDAFF; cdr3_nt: TGCGCCAGCAGCTTGGGGGGCAGGGGGGATGCTTTCTTT
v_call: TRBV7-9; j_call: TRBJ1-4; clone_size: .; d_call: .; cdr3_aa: CASSSNGPGLLF; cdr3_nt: TGTGCCAGCAGCTCAAACGGGCCCGGACTACTTTTT
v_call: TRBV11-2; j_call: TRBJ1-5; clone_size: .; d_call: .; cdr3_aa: CASSQGLNSNQPQHF; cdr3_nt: TGTGCCAGCAGCCAGGGGCTAAATAGCAATCAGCCCCAGCATTTT
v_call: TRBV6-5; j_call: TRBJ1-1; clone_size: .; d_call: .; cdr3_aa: CASSYAGMVYTEAFF; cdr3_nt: TGTGCCAGCAGTTACGCAGGGATGGTGTACACTGAAGCTTTCTTT
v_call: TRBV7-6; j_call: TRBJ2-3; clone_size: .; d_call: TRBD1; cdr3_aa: CASRPTGNTDTQYF; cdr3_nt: TGTGCCAGCAGACCGACAGGGAATACAGATACGCAGTATTTT
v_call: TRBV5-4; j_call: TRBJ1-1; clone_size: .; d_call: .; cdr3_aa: CASSVTGIVGAFF; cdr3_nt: TGTGCCAGCAGCGTAACAGGAATCGTGGGGGCTTTCTTT
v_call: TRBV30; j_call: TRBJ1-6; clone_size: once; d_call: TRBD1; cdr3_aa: CASARGQGRSPLHF; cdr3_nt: TGTGCCTCCGCCAGGGGACAGGGCCGTTCACCCCTCCACTTT
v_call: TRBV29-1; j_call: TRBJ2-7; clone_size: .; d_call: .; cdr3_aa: CSVYVVTGPYEQYF; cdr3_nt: TGCAGCGTTTACGTAGTCACAGGGCCCTACGAGCAGTACTTC
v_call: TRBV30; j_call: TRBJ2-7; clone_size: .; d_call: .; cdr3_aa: CAFIGGGDNIYEQYF; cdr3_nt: TGTGCCTTCATCGGAGGGGGAGATAATATCTACGAGCAGTACTTC
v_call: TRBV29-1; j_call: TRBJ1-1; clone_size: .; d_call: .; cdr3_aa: CSVERGTYTEAFF; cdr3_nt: TGCAGCGTTGAAAGGGGGACGTACACTGAAGCTTTCTTT
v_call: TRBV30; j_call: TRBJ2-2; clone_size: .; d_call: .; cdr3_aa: CAWRGPKNTGELFF; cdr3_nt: TGTGCCTGGAGGGGACCTAAGAACACCGGGGAGCTGTTTTTT
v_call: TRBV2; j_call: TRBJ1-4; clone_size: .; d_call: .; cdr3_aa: CASSEEGGIYEKLFF; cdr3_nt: TGTGCCAGCAGTGAAGAGGGGGGTATCTATGAAAAACTGTTTTTT
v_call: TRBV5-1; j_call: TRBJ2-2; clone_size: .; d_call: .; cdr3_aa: CASSLRTSNTGELFF; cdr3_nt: TGCGCCAGCAGCCTTAGAACGTCGAACACCGGGGAGCTGTTTTTT
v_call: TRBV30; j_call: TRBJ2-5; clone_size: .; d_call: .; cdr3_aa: CAWSSRGGWGETQYF; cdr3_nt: TGTGCCTGGAGCAGCAGGGGAGGGTGGGGGGAGACCCAGTACTTC
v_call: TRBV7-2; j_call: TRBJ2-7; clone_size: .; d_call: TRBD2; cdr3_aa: CASSLGWLAGRTSYEQYF; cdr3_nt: TGTGCCAGCAGCTTAGGATGGCTAGCGGGGAGGACTAGCTACGAGCAGTACTTC
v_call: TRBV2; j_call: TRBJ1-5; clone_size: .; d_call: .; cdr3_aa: CASSGLGGGNQPQHF; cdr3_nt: TGTGCCAGCAGTGGCCTAGGTGGTGGCAATCAGCCCCAGCATTTT
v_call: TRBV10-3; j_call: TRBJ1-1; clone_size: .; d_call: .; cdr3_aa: CAISGWVRTEAFF; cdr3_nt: TGTGCCATCAGTGGTTGGGTACGCACTGAAGCTTTCTTT
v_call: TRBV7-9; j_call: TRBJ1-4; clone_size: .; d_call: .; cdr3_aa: CASSLGLSNEKLFF; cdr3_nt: TGTGCCAGCAGCTTAGGACTGAGTAATGAAAAACTGTTTTTT
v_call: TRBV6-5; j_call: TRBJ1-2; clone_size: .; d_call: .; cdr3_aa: CASSQDTLANYGYTF; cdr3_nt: TGTGCCAGCAGTCAGGACACGTTAGCTAACTATGGCTACACCTTC
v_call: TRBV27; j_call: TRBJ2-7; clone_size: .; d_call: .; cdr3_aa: CASSLRGILYEQYF; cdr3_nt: TGTGCCAGCAGTTTAAGAGGGATTCTCTACGAGCAGTACTTC
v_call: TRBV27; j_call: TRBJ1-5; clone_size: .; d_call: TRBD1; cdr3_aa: CASSYRGSNQPQHF; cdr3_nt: TGTGCCAGCAGTTACAGGGGAAGCAATCAGCCCCAGCATTTT
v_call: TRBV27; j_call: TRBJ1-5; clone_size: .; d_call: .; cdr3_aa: CASSFLAGGNQPQHF; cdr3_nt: TGTGCCAGCAGTTTCCTGGCGGGTGGCAATCAGCCCCAGCATTTT
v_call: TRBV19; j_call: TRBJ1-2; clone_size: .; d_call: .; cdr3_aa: CASSPPLARTDYGYTF; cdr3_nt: TGTGCCAGTAGTCCACCACTCGCGCGGACCGACTATGGCTACACCTTC
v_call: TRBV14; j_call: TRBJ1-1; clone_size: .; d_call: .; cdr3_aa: CASSLLGTPEAFF; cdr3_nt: TGTGCCAGCAGCCTTTTGGGGACTCCTGAAGCTTTCTTT
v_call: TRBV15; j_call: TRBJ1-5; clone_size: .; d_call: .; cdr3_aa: CATSRVITQPQHF; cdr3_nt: TGTGCCACCAGCAGAGTGATCACTCAGCCCCAGCATTTT
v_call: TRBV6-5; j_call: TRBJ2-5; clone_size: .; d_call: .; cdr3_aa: CASSYHARGKQTQYF; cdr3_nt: TGTGCCAGCAGTTACCACGCCCGAGGGAAGCAGACCCAGTACTTC
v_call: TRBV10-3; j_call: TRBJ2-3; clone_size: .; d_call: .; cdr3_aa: CAINSEGPLISDTQYF; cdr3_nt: TGTGCCATCAATTCCGAGGGGCCACTAATCTCAGATACGCAGTATTTT
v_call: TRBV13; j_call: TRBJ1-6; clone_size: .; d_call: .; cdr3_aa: CASSSSTGSWALHF; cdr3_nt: TGTGCCAGCAGCTCCTCCACGGGCAGCTGGGCCCTCCACTTT
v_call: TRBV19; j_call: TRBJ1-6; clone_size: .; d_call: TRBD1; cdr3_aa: CASSGDRGRLGSPLHF; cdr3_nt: TGTGCCAGTAGTGGGGACAGGGGGCGCCTAGGATCACCCCTCCACTTT
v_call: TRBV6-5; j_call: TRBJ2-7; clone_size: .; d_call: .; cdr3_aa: CASSRNREDEQYF; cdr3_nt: TGTGCCAGCAGTCGGAACAGGGAAGACGAGCAGTACTTC
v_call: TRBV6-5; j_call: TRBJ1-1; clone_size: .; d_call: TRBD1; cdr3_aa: CASSYARTGFEAFF; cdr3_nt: TGTGCCAGCAGTTACGCAAGGACAGGATTTGAAGCTTTCTTT
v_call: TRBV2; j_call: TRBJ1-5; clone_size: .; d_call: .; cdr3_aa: CASGGPFSNQPQHF; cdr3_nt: TGTGCCAGCGGGGGACCCTTTAGCAATCAGCCCCAGCATTTT
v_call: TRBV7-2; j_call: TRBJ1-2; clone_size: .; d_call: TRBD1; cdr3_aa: CASSLRLMGQGQGYTF; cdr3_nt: TGTGCCAGCAGCTTAAGACTCATGGGACAGGGGCAAGGCTACACCTTC
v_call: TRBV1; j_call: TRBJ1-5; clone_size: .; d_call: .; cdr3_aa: CTSSQPWRVRGFDQPQHF; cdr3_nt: TGCACCAGCAGCCAGCCGTGGAGGGTAAGGGGGTTCGATCAGCCCCAGCATTTT
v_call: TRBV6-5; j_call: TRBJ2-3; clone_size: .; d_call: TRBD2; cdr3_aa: CASSSREGTQYF; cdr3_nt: TGTGCCAGCAGTAGTCGGGAGGGTACGCAGTATTTT
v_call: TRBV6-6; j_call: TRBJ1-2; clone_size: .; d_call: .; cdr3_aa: CASSYLEGLGYTF; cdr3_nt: TGTGCCAGCAGTTACCTCGAGGGGTTAGGCTACACCTTC
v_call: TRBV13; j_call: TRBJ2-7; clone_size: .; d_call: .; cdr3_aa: CASSSDTRQYF; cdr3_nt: TGTGCCAGCAGCTCCGATACGAGGCAGTACTTC
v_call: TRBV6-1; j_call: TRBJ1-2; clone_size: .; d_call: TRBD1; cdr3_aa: CASSLQGAGYTF; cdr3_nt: TGTGCCAGCAGTTTACAGGGGGCCGGCTACACCTTC
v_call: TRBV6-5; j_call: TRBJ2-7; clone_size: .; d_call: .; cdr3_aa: CASSYSGTHSYEQYF; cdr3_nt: TGTGCCAGCAGTTACTCGGGGACGCATTCCTACGAGCAGTACTTC
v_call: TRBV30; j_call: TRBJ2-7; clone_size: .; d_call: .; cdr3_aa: CAWSYGSSYEQYF; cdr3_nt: TGTGCCTGGAGCTACGGCAGCTCCTACGAGCAGTACTTC
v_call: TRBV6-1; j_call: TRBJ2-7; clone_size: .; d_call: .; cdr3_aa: CASSDSGDSSYEQYF; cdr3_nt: TGTGCCAGCAGTGATAGCGGGGACAGCTCCTACGAGCAGTACTTC
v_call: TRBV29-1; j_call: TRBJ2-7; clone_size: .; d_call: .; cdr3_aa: CSVASRGTFYEQYF; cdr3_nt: TGCAGCGTTGCCTCCAGGGGTACTTTCTACGAGCAGTACTTC
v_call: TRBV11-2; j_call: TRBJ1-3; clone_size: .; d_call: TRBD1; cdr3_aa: CASSLVGRGHKNTIYF; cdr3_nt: TGTGCCAGCAGCCTCGTCGGCAGGGGGCATAAAAACACCATATATTTT
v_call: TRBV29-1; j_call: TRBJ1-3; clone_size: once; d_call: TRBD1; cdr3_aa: CSVQGSSGNTIYF; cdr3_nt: TGCAGCGTACAGGGGTCCTCTGGAAACACCATATATTTT
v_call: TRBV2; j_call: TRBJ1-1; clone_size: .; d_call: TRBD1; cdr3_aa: CASNGLGQAEAFF; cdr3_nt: TGTGCCAGCAACGGACTCGGACAGGCGGAAGCTTTCTTT
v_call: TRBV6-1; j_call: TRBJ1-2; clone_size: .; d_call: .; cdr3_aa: CASSDVLSWYGYTF; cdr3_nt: TGTGCCAGCAGTGACGTCCTATCATGGTATGGCTACACCTTC
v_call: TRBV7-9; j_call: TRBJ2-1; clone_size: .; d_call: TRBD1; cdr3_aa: CASTLTQGARSEQFF; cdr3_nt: TGTGCCAGCACCTTGACACAGGGGGCGCGTAGTGAGCAGTTCTTC
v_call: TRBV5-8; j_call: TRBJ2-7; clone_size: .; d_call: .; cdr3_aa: CASSPWAGARSYEQYF; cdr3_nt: TGTGCCAGCAGCCCCTGGGCGGGGGCCCGTTCCTACGAGCAGTACTTC
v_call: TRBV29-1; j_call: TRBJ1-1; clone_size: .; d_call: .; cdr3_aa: CSAFPWQGLGEAFF; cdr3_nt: TGCAGCGCTTTCCCCTGGCAGGGATTGGGTGAAGCTTTCTTT